Each of the 3 T cell receptor beta chains below was sequenced from the same sample in a study of Ad26.COV2.S vaccination and SARS-CoV-2 variants. The treatment was: 15 to 20 received Ad26.COV2.S at low or high dose, single or two shots; roughly five received placebo; per-sample allocation not given. Sample collection was performed on day 63 after the first vaccine or placebo injection. Produced via immunoSEQ multiplex PCR; TCRdb's table is partial and in-frame only. The table lists about 370,000 clones, around nine tenths of them singletons. The sequencing here drew on peripheral blood, taken in a trial of Ad26.COV2.S vaccine versus placebo. The receptors were gathered from a person aged 18-60 years who received the Ad26.COV2.S COVID-19 vaccine or a placebo.

This clone occurred a few times. This sequence joins TRBV2 and TRBJ1-2; no firm D call. Per the germline V gene, CDR1 is SNHLY and CDR2 is FYNNEI. The ends were cut back, 7 bases at V and 2 bases at J, with 11 bases in the middle. CDR3 size: 13 residues. As DNA, the CDR3 is TGTGCCAGCACGGGCTGGGAGAACTATGGCTACACCTTC. Translating gives CASTGWENYGYTF.

This rearrangement joins TRBV6-5 to TRBJ1-4, with D possibly being TRBD1 (5 bases). This CDR3 has 14 amino acids. CDR1 is MNHEY and CDR2 is SVGAGI in the germline V gene. With 7 bases removed from V and 2 bases from J, the gap between germline ends came to 11 bases. Here the CDR3 reads CASTPWGTNEKLFF. The CDR3 nucleotides read TGTGCCAGCACCCCTTGGGGGACTAATGAAAAACTGTTTTTT.

The rearrangement uses TRBV27 and TRBJ2-5, with 13 bases matching TRBD2. The CDR3 has 17 amino acids. CDR1 MNHEY and CDR2 SMNVEV come from the germline V gene (reference sequence). With V trimmed by 2 bases and J by 5 bases, 8 bases remained unmatched. The CDR3 DNA is TGTGCCAGCAGTTTAGGGACTAGCGGGATCCCATCTGAGACCCAGTACTTC. Protein sequence: CASSLGTSGIPSETQYF.